These T cell receptor beta chains were read from a single sample in a study of cytomegalovirus exposure and HLA in healthy donors. The table came from immunoSEQ multiplex PCR; TCRdb's copy has only in-frame clones and leaves some out. Counted here are 150,000 to 180,000 clones, more than 60% occurring once; the ten biggest clones make up 3% to 4%. Source material: PBMCs. All receptors derive from a middle-aged woman in good health and CMV-seronegative. CDR3s include the opening cysteine and the closing phenylalanine or tryptophan. Fields, in order: CDR3 length, V gene, D gene, J gene, clone size, CDR3 DNA, CDR3 protein. D genes are given only for firm matches. Clone size is stated in some rows and not others, as once, few, many or a class when expanded.

15	TRBV7-6	.	TRBJ2-1	.	TGTGCCAGCAGCAGAGACGGGGGTACCTACAATGAGCAGTTCTTC	CASSRDGGTYNEQFF
15	TRBV7-6	.	TRBJ2-4	.	TGTGCCAGCAGCTTAGGTAGAGGGGGCAAAAACATTCAGTACTTC	CASSLGRGGKNIQYF
19	TRBV6-1	TRBD1	TRBJ1-4	.	TGTGCCAGCAGTGCTCAGGCCAGGGGGTCTTGGGCAACTAATGAAAAACTGTTTTTT	CASSAQARGSWATNEKLFF
13	TRBV5-1	.	TRBJ2-7	.	TGCGCCAGCAGCTCATCGACAGTTTACGAGCAGTACTTC	CASSSSTVYEQYF
15	TRBV11-3	TRBD1	TRBJ2-7	.	TGTGCCAGCAAACTAGGCGGGACAGGGGCCTACGAGCAGTACTTC	CASKLGGTGAYEQYF
15	TRBV6-1	TRBD2	TRBJ2-7	.	TGTGCCAGCAGTGTTTTCGGGACTAGCGGGAGTGAGCAGTACTTC	CASSVFGTSGSEQYF
14	TRBV7-9	TRBD1	TRBJ1-2	.	TGTGCCAGCAGTAGACAGGGTATCGACTATGGCTACACCTTC	CASSRQGIDYGYTF
14	TRBV6-6	TRBD2	TRBJ2-7	.	TGTGCCAGCAGTTCCGGACTAGCGGTATACGAGCAGTACTTC	CASSSGLAVYEQYF
18	TRBV5-1	TRBD2	TRBJ2-5	.	TGCGCCAGCAGCTCCCGACTAGCGGGAGGACCTCGACAAGAGACCCAGTACTTC	CASSSRLAGGPRQETQYF
16	TRBV11-3	TRBD2	TRBJ2-7	.	TGTGCCAGCAGCTTAAGGACTAGCGGGGCCTCCTACGAGCAGTACTTC	CASSLRTSGASYEQYF
14	TRBV5-1	.	TRBJ1-2	.	TGCGCCAGCAGCTTGGACCCCACGGTGTATGGCTACACCTTC	CASSLDPTVYGYTF
15	TRBV19	.	TRBJ2-7	once	TGTGCCAGTAGTATAGGACAGGCCAGCTCCTACGAGCAGTACTTC	CASSIGQASSYEQYF
15	TRBV19	TRBD1	TRBJ1-2	.	TGTGCCAGTAGTTTCGTGGGACAGGGTAACTATGGCTACACCTTC	CASSFVGQGNYGYTF
12	TRBV27	.	TRBJ1-1	.	TGTGCCAGCAGTTTAGACCGGAGGATGGCTTTCTTT	CASSLDRRMAFF
14	TRBV5-4	TRBD1	TRBJ1-3	.	TGTGCCAGCAGCTTGGCCGCAGGGGGTAACACCATATATTTT	CASSLAAGGNTIYF
16	TRBV7-6	TRBD2	TRBJ2-1	.	TGTGCCAGCAGCCCCATTGGAGGGAGGGGAGACAATGAGCAGTTCTTC	CASSPIGGRGDNEQFF
13	TRBV6-1	.	TRBJ1-1	few	TGTGCCAGCAGTGTGGAGGACAGCTCCGAAGCTTTCTTT	CASSVEDSSEAFF
12	TRBV2	.	TRBJ2-1	.	TGTGCCAGCACATTCGAAGCCCATGAGCAGTTCTTC	CASTFEAHEQFF
13	TRBV7-8	.	TRBJ1-3	.	TGTGCCAGCAGCTTAGCACGGGGGAACACCATATATTTT	CASSLARGNTIYF
16	TRBV2	TRBD2	TRBJ2-1	.	TGTGCCAGCAGTGAAGCTAGCGGGAGGGCCGCTAATGAGCAGTTCTTC	CASSEASGRAANEQFF
14	TRBV29-1	.	TRBJ2-7	.	TGCAGCGTCGGCGGGACAGTACCAACCTACGAGCAGTACTTC	CSVGGTVPTYEQYF
14	TRBV7-9	.	TRBJ2-5	once	TGTGCCAGCAGCTTGAAGGGGCGCCAAGAGACCCAGTACTTC	CASSLKGRQETQYF
17	TRBV7-9	TRBD1	TRBJ1-5	.	TGTGCCAGCAGCTCGAAGACAGGGACTTATAGCAATCAGCCCCAGCATTTT	CASSSKTGTYSNQPQHF
15	TRBV27	.	TRBJ1-5	.	TGTGCCAGCAGTTTGGGCACCAATAGCAATCAGCCCCAGCATTTT	CASSLGTNSNQPQHF
18	TRBV29-1	TRBD1	TRBJ1-6	.	TGCAGCCCTCCCCCGGTGGGACAGGGCTTAGGGGACAATTCACCCCTCCACTTT	CSPPPVGQGLGDNSPLHF
16	TRBV4-2	.	TRBJ1-1	.	TGTGCCAGCAGCCAAGGGGGAGGCAGGGCGAACACTGAAGCTTTCTTT	CASSQGGGRANTEAFF
16	TRBV15	TRBD1	TRBJ2-3	.	TGTGCCACCAGTTTCACACAGGGGCGACTGGCAGATACGCAGTATTTT	CATSFTQGRLADTQYF
14	TRBV6-5	.	TRBJ1-1	few	TGTGCCAGCAGTTACTCACACGCCACCACTGAAGCTTTCTTT	CASSYSHATTEAFF
16	TRBV5-1	TRBD2	TRBJ2-3	.	TGCGCCAGCAGCTGGACTAGCGGGAGGAGGGGAGATACGCAGTATTTT	CASSWTSGRRGDTQYF
14	TRBV5-4	TRBD2	TRBJ2-5	.	TGTGCCAGCAAAGAGCGGGGGGGCGTGGAGACCCAGTACTTC	CASKERGGVETQYF
12	TRBV30	.	TRBJ1-2	.	TGTGCCTGGAGCGGTCAGGGAAATGGCTACACCTTC	CAWSGQGNGYTF
17	TRBV5-6	.	TRBJ2-6	.	TGTGCCAGCAGCTTGCCCGGGCTCGGGGCTGGGGCCAACGTCCTGACTTTC	CASSLPGLGAGANVLTF
15	TRBV2	TRBD1	TRBJ1-2	.	TGTGCCAGCAGTGCGGGACAGGGGGCGCTGTATGGCTACACCTTC	CASSAGQGALYGYTF
16	TRBV10-3	.	TRBJ2-7	.	TGTGCCATCAGTGGTCCGTACGGACTCTCCTCCTACGAGCAGTACTTC	CAISGPYGLSSYEQYF
16	TRBV11-3	TRBD1	TRBJ2-2	.	TGTGCCAGCAGCTTAGGGGACAGGGGGGACACCGGGGAGCTGTTTTTT	CASSLGDRGDTGELFF
16	TRBV28	TRBD1	TRBJ2-1	.	TGTGCCAGCAGTCCACGGACAGGGGGGATGTTAAATGAGCAGTTCTTC	CASSPRTGGMLNEQFF
14	TRBV29-1	TRBD1	TRBJ1-2	.	TGCAGCGTTGAGAGGGGGCGCGGGGACTATGGCTACACCTTC	CSVERGRGDYGYTF
14	TRBV6-1	.	TRBJ1-1	.	TGTGCCAGCAGTACGGGGGGTATGAACACTGAAGCTTTCTTT	CASSTGGMNTEAFF
14	TRBV7-2	.	TRBJ2-2	.	TGTGCCAGCAGCCCGTCTAGGGGCACCGGGGAGCTGTTTTTT	CASSPSRGTGELFF
14	TRBV6-6	.	TRBJ2-5	.	TGTGCCAGCAGTTACTCTCAGGGGCAAGAGACCCAGTACTTC	CASSYSQGQETQYF
14	TRBV2	.	TRBJ1-1	.	TGTGCCAGCAGTGGGGAGGGGAGAAACACTGAAGCTTTCTTT	CASSGEGRNTEAFF
17	TRBV10-3	TRBD2	TRBJ2-7	.	TGTGCCATCAGCCCCGGACTAGCGGGAGGGCCGGTCCACGAGCAGTACTTC	CAISPGLAGGPVHEQYF
14	TRBV15	.	TRBJ1-1	.	TGTGCCACCAGCGCAACAGGTAGTGGCACTGAAGCTTTCTTT	CATSATGSGTEAFF
14	TRBV2	TRBD1	TRBJ1-5	.	TGTGCCAGCAGTGCCGGGACAGGCAATCAGCCCCAGCATTTT	CASSAGTGNQPQHF
15	TRBV7-2	TRBD1	TRBJ1-2	.	TGTGCCAGCAGCCCCGCCCGGGACAGGGGAGGCGGCTACACCTTC	CASSPARDRGGGYTF
18	TRBV2	TRBD2	TRBJ2-1	.	TGTGCCAGCAGTGATGGTGTCGGGGCGGGAGGGCCTTTCAATGAGCAGTTCTTC	CASSDGVGAGGPFNEQFF
15	TRBV5-6	TRBD2	TRBJ2-7	.	TGTGCCAGCAGCTTGTGGTCTAGCGGGGGATACGAGCAGTACTTC	CASSLWSSGGYEQYF
14	TRBV25-1	.	TRBJ1-1	.	TGTGCCAGCAGTGAATATTCGAAGAGTTTTGAAGCTTTCTTT	CASSEYSKSFEAFF
14	TRBV11-3	TRBD2	TRBJ2-1	.	TGTGCCAGCAGCTTAGTTAGCGGGAACAATGAGCAGTTCTTC	CASSLVSGNNEQFF
14	TRBV5-8	.	TRBJ1-2	.	TGTGCCAGCAGCACCCCAGGACTGTACTATGGCTACACCTTC	CASSTPGLYYGYTF
15	TRBV5-1	.	TRBJ2-7	.	TGCGCCAGCAGCCCCGGGGGTTATTTGATCTACGAGCAGTACTTC	CASSPGGYLIYEQYF
13	TRBV6-6	TRBD2	TRBJ2-1	.	TGTGCCAGCAGTTATCAGCGGGGGTGGGAGCAGTTCTTC	CASSYQRGWEQFF
13	TRBV2	.	TRBJ1-1	.	TGTGCCAGCGGGGTGAACAGGGAAGGAACAGCTTTCTTT	CASGVNREGTAFF
14	TRBV19	.	TRBJ1-5	.	TGTGCCAGTAGTATGAATGCCATGGCTCAGCCCCAGCATTTT	CASSMNAMAQPQHF
12	TRBV28	.	TRBJ2-1	.	TGTGCCAGCAGTTTGAAGCGACTAGGGCAGTTCTTC	CASSLKRLGQFF